Shown below are 6 T cell receptor beta chains from a single sample sequenced in a study of Graves' ophthalmopathy and Graves' hyperthyroidism. RNA transcripts served as template for amplifying TCR beta CDR3 sequences. Scientists carried out first-round RT-PCR using HTBI primers and then a second-round multiplex PCR. TCRdb re-called the multiplex PCR reads with MiXCR, one entry per CDR3 protein. The sample lists about 400,000 distinct CDR3 sequences, approximately 16% occurring once. Sample: peripheral blood. Source of these receptors: a woman younger than 35 with Graves' ophthalmopathy.

The table lists this clonotype with many counts. V gene TRBV12-3 or TRBV12-4 combines with J gene TRBJ1-3; D is undetermined. The germline V and J ends were trimmed by 7 bases and 7 bases, with 23 bases remaining between them. The CDR3 runs to 16 residues. The CDR3 region is CASTFVQTSLANTIYF. CDR3 bases: TGTGCCAGCACCTTCGTGCAGACGAGTCTAGCGAACACCATATATTTT.

This clonotype was observed many times. This rearrangement joins TRBV6-2 or TRBV6-3 to TRBJ1-1; D not resolved. The V end was cut by 5 bases, the J end by 0 bases, with 10 bases between. CDR1 is MNHEY, CDR2 SVGEGT, per germline. This CDR3 has 14 amino acids. CDR3 sequence: CASSRMSMNTEAFF. CDR3 DNA: TGTGCCAGCAGTCGGATGAGCATGAACACTGAAGCTTTCTTT.

The chain is built from TRBV12-3 or TRBV12-4 and TRBJ1-1, with D unclear. The CDR3 sequence is 14 residues long. V was clipped by 6 bases and J by 1 base, with 12 bases between them. Written as DNA, the CDR3 is TGTGCCAGCAGCCAAGGAGTAGGGAACACTGAAGCTTTCTTT. Its translation: CASSQGVGNTEAFF.

V is TRBV12-3 or TRBV12-4 and J is TRBJ2-2; no definite D call. The CDR3 sequence is 14 residues long. V shed 6 bases and J shed 5 bases, with 13 bases lying between them. CDR3 in amino acids: CASSQGLGTGELFF. The CDR3 DNA reads TGTGCCAGCAGCCAAGGGCTGGGGACCGGGGAGCTGTTTTTT.

This clonotype was counted at least ten times. V and J are TRBV6-2 or TRBV6-3 and TRBJ1-1; 7 bases map to TRBD1. The germline V gene encodes CDR1 MNHEY and CDR2 SVGEGT. The CDR3 extends over 15 amino acids. The V segment lost 8 bases and the J segment 0 bases; nucleotides outside the gene matches: 9. Here the CDR3 reads CASRPPGQLNTEAFF. DNA of the CDR3: TGTGCCAGCCGACCTCCGGGACAGCTGAACACTGAAGCTTTCTTT.

This clonotype was seen at least ten times. A much bigger clone sits one base away, suggesting this may be a read error. The chain joins TRBV12-3 or TRBV12-4 to TRBJ1-2, with no clear D. The CDR3 is 15 residues long. The CDR3 loop is CASSLIALVHYDYTF. For the CDR3, the DNA is TGTGCCAGCAGTTTAATCGCCCTTGTGCACTATGACTACACCTTC.